Shown below are 14 T cell receptor beta chains from a single sample sequenced in a study of neurological immune-mediated disorders. TCRdb redid the calling of the 5' RACE reads with MiXCR, one entry per CDR3 protein. The sample has around 68,000 distinct CDR3 sequences; over 4% are singletons. The sequenced material came from PBMCs. These TCRs come from a man aged 45-60 years with multiple sclerosis.

This clonotype turned up a few times. The genes are TRBV6-2 or TRBV6-3 and TRBJ2-7; perhaps TRBD1 as D (6 bases). The CDR3 length is 12 residues. V was pared by 10 bases and J by 5 bases, with 15 bases between. Germline CDR1 reads MNHEY; CDR2 reads SVGEGT. The CDR3 loop is CATQPDRNEQYF. As DNA, the CDR3 is TGTGCCACTCAACCGGACAGAAACGAGCAGTACTTC.

At least ten counts were recorded for this clonotype. DNA for the CDR3: TGTGCCAGCAGTGAAGCGCTTCGTGGACTAGCGGGGGTAGAGACCCAGTACTTC. Its translation is CASSEALRGLAGVETQYF. This chain connects TRBV6-1 to TRBJ2-5; 13 nucleotides line up with TRBD2. The CDR3 totals 18 residues. V shed 0 bases and J 4 bases; nucleotides not matched to a gene: 8. Germline loops: CDR1 MNHNS, CDR2 SASEGT.

This clonotype was seen ten or more times. The chain is built from TRBV20-1 and TRBJ2-7; D is tentatively TRBD1 or TRBD2 (5 bases each). Trimming stripped 1 base from V and 4 bases from J, with 17 bases between. The CDR3 is made up of 15 amino acids. CDR1 is DFQATT, CDR2 SNEGSKA, per germline (reference sequence). Written as DNA, the CDR3 is TGCAGTGCTAGAGTGGGGACCCGTCCACGGTACGAGCAGTACTTC. This sequence encodes CSARVGTRPRYEQYF.

There are many counts of this clonotype. The chain links TRBV15 to TRBJ2-7, with D perhaps TRBD1 (6 bases). CDR3 length: 15 residues. The germline CDR1 and CDR2 sequences are LNHNV and YYDKDF (reference sequence). With 0 bases removed from V and 2 bases from J, the gap between germline ends came to 11 bases. CDR3 nucleotide sequence: TGTGCCACCAGCAGAGACCGGGACATTCCCTACGAGCAGTACTTC. As protein: CATSRDRDIPYEQYF.

This clonotype occurred many times. This chain uses TRBV20-1 with TRBJ1-1; D not certain. The germline V and J ends were trimmed by 6 bases and 3 bases, with 8 bases remaining between them. The germline V gene encodes CDR1 DFQATT and CDR2 SNEGSKA (reference sequence). The CDR3 spans 11 residues. DNA of the CDR3: TGCAGTGCGAACACTCACACTGAAGCTTTCTTT. Translation: CSANTHTEAFF.

This clonotype was detected many times. The chain has TRBV4-3 and TRBJ2-1; no reliable D call. This CDR3 comprises 13 residues. Germline CDR1 reads LGHNA; CDR2 reads YSLEER. Trimming left V 4 bases short and J 6 bases short, with 10 bases between. The CDR3 spells CASSPDSVNEQFF. The CDR3 DNA sequence: TGCGCCAGCAGCCCCGACTCGGTCAATGAGCAGTTCTTC.

With regard to this clonotype: Possible read error: a much larger clone is one base away. The V and J genes are TRBV7-9 and TRBJ2-5, with no clear D. The CDR3 covers 13 residues. V shed 5 bases and J shed 0 bases, with 7 bases lying between them. Germline CDR1 SEHNR, CDR2 FQNEAQ (reference sequence). The CDR3 DNA reads TGTGCCAGCAGCAGGGAAAACCAAGAGACCCAGTACTTC. Translating gives CASSRENQETQYF.

This clonotype was observed a handful of times. This chain connects TRBV7-9 to TRBJ1-2; no definite D call. The germline V gene encodes CDR1 SEHNR and CDR2 FQNEAQ (reference sequence). Trimming took 1 base from V and 0 from J, leaving 9 bases between them. This CDR3 has 15 residues. The CDR3 nucleotides are TGTGCCAGCAGCTTAGGGAGCGGACCTAACTATGGCTACACCTTC. Translated: CASSLGSGPNYGYTF.

This clonotype turned up a few times. Its ends do not fully match the called genes, so a read error is possible. The chain employs TRBV12-3 or TRBV12-4 and TRBJ1-5; D gene unclear. The CDR3 is made up of 15 amino acids. CDR3 protein: CASSFGSLRDQPQNF. The CDR3 DNA is TGTGCCAGCAGTTTCGGCAGCCTGAGGGATCAGCCCCAGAATTTT.

The CDR3 sequence is CASSDPLAGVLPQHF. The DNA for the CDR3 is TGTGCCAGCAGTGACCCCTTGGCGGGGGTTCTGCCCCAGCATTTT. This sequence joins TRBV6-1 and TRBJ1-5; possible D gene TRBD1, 5 bases. The germline CDR1 and CDR2 sequences are MNHNS and SASEGT. CDR3 length: 15 residues. The V and J ends lost 3 bases and 9 bases respectively, with 18 bases between them.

This clonotype was seen repeatedly, ten times or more. The CDR3 DNA is TGCGCCAGCAGCCAATCAGTTTCGGCGGGGGGGGCGAACCGCGAGCAGTACTTC. This codes for CASSQSVSAGGANREQYF. The V gene is TRBV4-3, the J gene TRBJ2-7; 9 positions match TRBD2. This CDR3 has 18 residues. The J segment lost 6 bases and the V segment lost 2 bases, leaving 17 bases of the junction unmatched. Per germline, CDR1 LGHNA and CDR2 YSLEER.

This clonotype was seen many times. V is TRBV5-6 and J is TRBJ2-2; D might be TRBD1 (5 bases). Germline V gene lookup returns CDR1 SGHDT and CDR2 YYEEEE. This CDR3 comprises 15 residues. The V and J ends lost 0 bases and 7 bases respectively, with 13 bases between them. DNA for the CDR3: TGTGCCAGCAGCTTGGGTTCAGGGTCCGGCGGGGAGCTGTTTTTT. The encoded protein is CASSLGSGSGGELFF. Complete variable domain (other parts from reference TRBV5-6 and TRBJ2-2): DAGVTQSPTHLIKTRGQQVTLRCSPKSGHDTVSWYQQALGQGPQFIFQYYEEEERQRGNFPDRFSGHQFPNYSSELNVNALLLGDSALYLCASSLGSGSGGELFFGEGSRLTVL.

In this sample, this clonotype turned up many times. The CDR3 loop reads CASSLVGYGYTF. The DNA of the CDR3 is TGTGCCAGCAGCTTAGTCGGCTATGGCTACACCTTC. The chain links TRBV5-6 to TRBJ1-2; the D is unclear. The CDR3 loop spans 12 amino acids. The germline V gene has CDR1 SGHDT and CDR2 YYEEEE. Trimming removed 2 bases from V and 4 bases from J, with 6 bases in between.

This clonotype was recorded many times. The chain has TRBV11-3 and TRBJ1-2; D unclear. CDR1 and CDR2 (germline): SGHNT, YENEEA. Trimming pared 5 bases from V and 10 bases from J, leaving 20 bases between. The CDR3 runs 14 residues. CDR3 DNA sequence: TGTGCCAGCAGCGCAATATGGGCCGCGACGGACTACACCTTC. The encoded protein is CASSAIWAATDYTF. The full variable domain, with the rest looked up from reference TRBV11-3 and TRBJ1-2, is EAGVVQSPRYKIIEKKQPVAFWCNPISGHNTLYWYLQNLGQGPELLIRYENEEAVDDSQLPKDRFSAERLKGVDSTLKIQPAELGDSAVYLCASSAIWAATDYTFGSGTRLTVV.